In its sample, the clone carrying this TCR beta chain was seen a few times. Its antigen remains unidentified. A TCRbeta library incorporating unique molecular identifiers was prepared. TCRdb re-called the PCR reads through MiXCR, storing one row per CDR3 protein. Here the sample spans about 980,000 distinct CDR3 sequences, about 31% being singletons. The junction had 3 bases not matched to a gene; V was cut back by 5 bases and J by 4 bases. The CDR3 is 14 residues long. The entry originates in a study of T-cell reconstitution after alpha-beta-depleted transplantation in children. Findings of the study overall: Fresh T-cell production supplied most of the T-cell counts and diversity seen one year after transplant.

This receptor was identified in a boy in the first two years of life who had a stem cell transplant for SCID, so the T cells may come from the graft donor. This specimen was PBMCs, mostly from graft donor cells, taken 360 days after TCRalphabeta/CD19-depleted stem cell transplant. The rearrangement uses TRBV12-3 or TRBV12-4 and TRBJ2-5, with 11 positions matching TRBD2. CDR3 bases: TGTGCCAGCAGTGTGACTAGCGGGGCAGAGACCCAGTACTTC. Translating it yields CASSVTSGAETQYF.